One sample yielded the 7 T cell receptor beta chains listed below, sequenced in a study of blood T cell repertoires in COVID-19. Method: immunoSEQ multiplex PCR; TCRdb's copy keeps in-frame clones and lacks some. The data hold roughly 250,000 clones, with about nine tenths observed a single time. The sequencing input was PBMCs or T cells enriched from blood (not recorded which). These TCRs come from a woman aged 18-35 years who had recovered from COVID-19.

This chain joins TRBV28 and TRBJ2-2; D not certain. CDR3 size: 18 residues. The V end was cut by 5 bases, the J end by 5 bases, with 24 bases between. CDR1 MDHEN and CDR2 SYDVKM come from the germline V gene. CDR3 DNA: TGTGCCAGCAGTATCACGGTCGGTTTAATGAGCTGGACCGGGGAGCTGTTTTTT. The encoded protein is CASSITVGLMSWTGELFF.

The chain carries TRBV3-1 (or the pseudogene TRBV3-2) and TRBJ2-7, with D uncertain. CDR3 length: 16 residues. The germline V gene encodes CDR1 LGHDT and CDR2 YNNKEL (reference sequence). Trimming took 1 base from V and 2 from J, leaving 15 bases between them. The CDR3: CASSQATSTRPYEQYF. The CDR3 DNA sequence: TGTGCCAGCAGCCAAGCCACTTCGACACGACCCTACGAGCAGTACTTC.

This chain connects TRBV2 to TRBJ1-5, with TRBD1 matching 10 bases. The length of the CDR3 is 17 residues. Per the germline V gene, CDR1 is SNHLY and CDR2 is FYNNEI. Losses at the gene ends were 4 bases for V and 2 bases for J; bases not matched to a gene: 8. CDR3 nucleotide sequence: TGTGCCAGCAGTGGTCCTCCCGGGACAGGGGGCAATCAGCCCCAGCATTTT. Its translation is CASSGPPGTGGNQPQHF.

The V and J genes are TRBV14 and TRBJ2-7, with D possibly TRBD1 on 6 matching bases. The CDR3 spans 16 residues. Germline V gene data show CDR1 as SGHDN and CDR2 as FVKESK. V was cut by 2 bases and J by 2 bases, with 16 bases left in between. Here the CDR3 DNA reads TGTGCCAGCAGCCAACTCGGGACAAGAACGCCCTACGAGCAGTACTTC. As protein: CASSQLGTRTPYEQYF.

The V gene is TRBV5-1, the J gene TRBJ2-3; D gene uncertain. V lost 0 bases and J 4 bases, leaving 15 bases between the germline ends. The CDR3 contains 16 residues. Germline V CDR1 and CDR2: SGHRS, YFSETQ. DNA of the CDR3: TGCGCCAGCAGCTTGGATTCGCTGTTTTCGGCAGATACGCAGTATTTT. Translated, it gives CASSLDSLFSADTQYF.

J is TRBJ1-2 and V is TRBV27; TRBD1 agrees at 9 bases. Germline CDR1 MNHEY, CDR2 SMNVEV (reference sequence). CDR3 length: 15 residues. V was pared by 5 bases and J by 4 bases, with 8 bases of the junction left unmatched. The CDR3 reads CASSPRTGVGYGYTF. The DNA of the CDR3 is TGTGCCAGCAGTCCCCGGACAGGGGTCGGCTATGGCTACACCTTC.

For the CDR3, the DNA is TGTGCCAGCAGCCCAGGGGGCAACTATGGCTACACCTTC. It is translated as CASSPGGNYGYTF. The chain couples TRBV28 to TRBJ1-2; 8 bases match TRBD1. The CDR3 length is 13 residues. Per germline, CDR1 MDHEN and CDR2 SYDVKM. After removal of 6 bases from V and 2 bases from J, the junction contained 2 bases not matched to a gene.